This T cell receptor (beta chain) originates from a study of blood T cells in healthy people across ages. Overall study results and limits: Possibly, changes in expanded clonotypes were confounded because donor CMV status was unknown.

A sample-barcoded 5' primer and a J-beta primer mix were used in a second PCR of roughly 6 to 12 cycles. TCRdb re-derived calls from the 5' RACE reads in MiXCR, one entry per CDR3 protein. The table has approximately 810,000 distinct CDR3 sequences, roughly 34% seen once. There are a few counts of this clonotype. Its antigen is unidentified. The TCR was taken from a man between 18 and 35 years old in good health. Sequencing input: blood.

The DNA of the CDR3 is TGTGCCAGCAGCAGGGGAGGACAGGGGCCCCTCGGTGGCTACACCTTC. This encodes CASSRGGQGPLGGYTF. This rearrangement joins TRBV6-5 to TRBJ1-2, with 9 bases that match TRBD1. J was trimmed by 7 bases and V by 6 bases; bases with no gene match: 15. Germline loops: CDR1 MNHEY, CDR2 SVGAGI. The CDR3 spans 16 residues.